This is a list of T cell receptor beta chains from one sample in a study of PD-1 blockade in mismatch repair-deficient tumors. For these TCRs, the target antigens are not known. Using immunoSEQ multiplex PCR, the repertoire was profiled, and TCRdb retains in-frame clones only, with some absent. The sample includes about 15,000 clones, less than 85% of them seen just once. The sample consisted of cells cultured in vitro, taken from a patient treated with pembrolizumab. These receptor sequences come from an adult with mismatch repair-deficient cancer. Both conserved end residues are part of each CDR3.

J | V | CDR3
TRBJ2-1 | TRBV9 | CASSVAGQLAGGRNEQFF
TRBJ2-1 | TRBV5-6 | CASSFGTPTYNEQFF
TRBJ1-1 | TRBV7-9 | CASSLDRNTEAFF
TRBJ2-5 | TRBV29-1 | CSASGQGGQTQYF
TRBJ2-7 | TRBV1 | CTSSQDTGGSYEQYF
TRBJ1-2 | TRBV11-1 | CASSLEGRGYTF
TRBJ2-1 | TRBV4-2 | CASSQDFPGESYNEQFF
TRBJ2-7 | TRBV10-2 | CASSGVSGSYEQYF
TRBJ2-1 | TRBV2 | CASSDLDRTYNEQFF
TRBJ1-1 | TRBV18 | CASSPPAMVGGTEAFF
TRBJ2-5 | TRBV15 | CATSRVRLRETQYF
TRBJ2-7 | TRBV5-1 | CASSLDTYEQYF
TRBJ2-5 | TRBV28 | CASSLWTRGGGTQYF
TRBJ1-2 | TRBV28 | CASSSLGRGGGYTF
TRBJ1-5 | TRBV28 | CASSLEGGRSSNQPQHF
TRBJ1-1 | TRBV13 | CASSLAPGNTEAFF
TRBJ2-1 | TRBV7-3 | CASSLTGGGSYNEQFF
TRBJ2-1 | TRBV7-9 | CASSSPRIHEQFF
TRBJ2-5 | TRBV6-4 | CASNPKGAIQETQYF
TRBJ2-5 | TRBV5-1 | CASSSTSEETQYF
TRBJ2-4 | TRBV6-5 | CASSLDRGGIQYF
TRBJ2-7 | TRBV28 | CASRIGVAGPEQYF
TRBJ1-1 | TRBV5-1 | CASSQGTGRAGTEAFF